This T cell receptor beta chain is from a study of shared clonotypes between healthy human individuals. CD4+ cells were split into CD45RA+ naive and CD45RA-negative memory subsets. TCRdb keeps only in-frame clones here, not all; method: immunoSEQ multiplex PCR. The sample yields approximately 1.4 million clones, roughly 98% seen once. A single count supports this clone. This specimen includes other DNA sequences encoding the same CDR3. The CDR3 contains 13 residues. J was trimmed by 4 bases and V by 6 bases; bases with no gene match: 2. Germline V CDR1 and CDR2: SNHLY, FYNNEI. The rearrangement joins TRBV2 to TRBJ2-1; 8 bases align to TRBD2. Sequenced material: naive CD4+ T cells sorted from blood. Subset here: CD45RA+ positively selected. The source of this sequence is a man in his thirties or forties in good health. CDR3 in amino acids: CASRTGGYNEQFF. For the CDR3, the DNA is TGTGCCAGCAGAACGGGAGGGTACAATGAGCAGTTCTTC.